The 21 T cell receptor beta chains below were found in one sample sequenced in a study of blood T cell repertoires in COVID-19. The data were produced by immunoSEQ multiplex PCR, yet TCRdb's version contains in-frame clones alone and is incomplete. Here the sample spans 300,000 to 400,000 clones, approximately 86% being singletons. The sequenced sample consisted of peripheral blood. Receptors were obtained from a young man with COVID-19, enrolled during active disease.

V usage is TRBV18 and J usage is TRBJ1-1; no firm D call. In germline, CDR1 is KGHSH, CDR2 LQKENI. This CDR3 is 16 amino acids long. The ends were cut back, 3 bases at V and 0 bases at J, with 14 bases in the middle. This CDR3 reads CASSPRERSMNTEAFF. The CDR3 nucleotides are TGTGCCAGCTCACCGAGGGAAAGGAGCATGAACACTGAAGCTTTCTTT.

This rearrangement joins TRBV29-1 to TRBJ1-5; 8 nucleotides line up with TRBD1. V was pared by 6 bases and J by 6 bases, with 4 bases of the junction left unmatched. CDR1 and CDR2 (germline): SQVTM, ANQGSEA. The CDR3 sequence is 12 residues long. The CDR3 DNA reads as TGCAGCGTCGGACAGGGAGGTCAGCCCCAGCATTTT. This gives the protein CSVGQGGQPQHF.

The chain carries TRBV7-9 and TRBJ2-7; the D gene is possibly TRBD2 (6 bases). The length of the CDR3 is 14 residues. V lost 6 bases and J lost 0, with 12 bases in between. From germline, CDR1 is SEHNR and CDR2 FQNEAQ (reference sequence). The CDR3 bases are TGTGCCAGCAGGTCCCCCGGGGGCTCCTACGAGCAGTACTTC. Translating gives CASRSPGGSYEQYF.

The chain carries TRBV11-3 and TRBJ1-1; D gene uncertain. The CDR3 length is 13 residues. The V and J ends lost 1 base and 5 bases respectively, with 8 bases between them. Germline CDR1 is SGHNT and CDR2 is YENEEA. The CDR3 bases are TGTGCCAGCAGCTTAGTAAGAGGTACTGAAGCTTTCTTT. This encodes CASSLVRGTEAFF.

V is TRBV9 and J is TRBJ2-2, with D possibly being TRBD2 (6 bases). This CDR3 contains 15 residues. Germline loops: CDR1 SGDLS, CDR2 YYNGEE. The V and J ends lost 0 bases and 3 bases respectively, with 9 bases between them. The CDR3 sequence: CASSVASEYTGELFF. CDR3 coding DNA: TGTGCCAGCAGCGTAGCTAGCGAATACACCGGGGAGCTGTTTTTT.

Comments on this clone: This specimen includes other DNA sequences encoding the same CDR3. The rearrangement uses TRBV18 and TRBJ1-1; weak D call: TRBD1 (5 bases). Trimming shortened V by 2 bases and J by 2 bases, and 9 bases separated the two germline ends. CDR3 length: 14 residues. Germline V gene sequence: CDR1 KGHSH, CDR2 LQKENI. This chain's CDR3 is CASSPTGANTEAFF. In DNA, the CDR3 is TGTGCCAGCTCACCAACAGGAGCTAACACTGAAGCTTTCTTT.

The CDR3, as DNA: TGTGCCAGCAGCCTGGTCGGGAAGAACACTGAAGCTTTCTTT. It specifies CASSLVGKNTEAFF. This sequence joins TRBV7-8 and TRBJ1-1; no clear D gene. Germline-derived CDR1 and CDR2 are SGHVS and FQNEAQ. The CDR3 contains 14 residues. V lost 5 bases and J lost 1, with 11 bases in between.

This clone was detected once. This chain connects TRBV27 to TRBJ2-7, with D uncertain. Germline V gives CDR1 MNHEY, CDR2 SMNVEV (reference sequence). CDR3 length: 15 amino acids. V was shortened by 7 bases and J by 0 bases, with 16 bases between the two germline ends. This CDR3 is CASTLRVPSSYEQYF. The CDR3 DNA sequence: TGTGCCAGCACCCTGAGAGTGCCGAGCTCCTACGAGCAGTACTTC.

CDR3: CASSPRDSNTGELFF. CDR3 nucleotide sequence: TGTGCCAGCAGCCCCCGGGACTCGAACACCGGGGAGCTGTTTTTT. V is TRBV3-1 (or the pseudogene TRBV3-2) and J is TRBJ2-2; D perhaps matches TRBD2 (6 bases). Germline loops: CDR1 LGHDT, CDR2 YNNKEL (reference sequence). V gave up 4 bases and J gave up 0 bases, with 9 bases separating them. The CDR3 is made up of 15 amino acids.

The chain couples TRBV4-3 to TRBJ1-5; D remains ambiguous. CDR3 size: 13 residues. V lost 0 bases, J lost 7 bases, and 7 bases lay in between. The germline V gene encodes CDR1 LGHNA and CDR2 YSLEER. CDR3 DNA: TGCGCCAGCAGCCAAGACCTCACACAGCCCCAGCATTTT. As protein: CASSQDLTQPQHF.

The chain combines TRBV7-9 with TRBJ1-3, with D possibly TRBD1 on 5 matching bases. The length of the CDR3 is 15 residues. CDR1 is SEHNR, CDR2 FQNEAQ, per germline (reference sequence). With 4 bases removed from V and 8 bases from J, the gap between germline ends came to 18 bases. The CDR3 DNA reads TGTGCCAGCAGCTCTAACTGGGCCTGGGGCGACACCATATATTTT. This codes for CASSSNWAWGDTIYF.

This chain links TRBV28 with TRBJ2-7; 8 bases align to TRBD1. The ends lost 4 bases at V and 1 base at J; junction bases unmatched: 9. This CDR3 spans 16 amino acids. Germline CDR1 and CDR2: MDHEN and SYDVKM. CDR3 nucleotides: TGTGCCAGCAGTTCCCTTGTACGGGACAGGTCCTACGAGCAGTACTTC. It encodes CASSSLVRDRSYEQYF.

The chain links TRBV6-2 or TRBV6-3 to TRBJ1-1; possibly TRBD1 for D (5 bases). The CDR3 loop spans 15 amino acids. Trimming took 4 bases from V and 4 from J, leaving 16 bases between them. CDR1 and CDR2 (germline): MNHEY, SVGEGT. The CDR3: CASSSTRPGGTEAFF. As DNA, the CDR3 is TGTGCCAGCAGTTCGACCCGTCCCGGGGGCACTGAAGCTTTCTTT.

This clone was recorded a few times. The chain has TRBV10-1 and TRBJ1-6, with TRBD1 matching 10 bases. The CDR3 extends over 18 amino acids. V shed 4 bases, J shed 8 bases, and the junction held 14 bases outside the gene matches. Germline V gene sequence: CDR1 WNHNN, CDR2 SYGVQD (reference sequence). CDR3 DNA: TGCGCCAGCAGTGTAACCCGGGACAGGGGTCTTTTTGATTCACCCCTCCACTTT. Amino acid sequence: CASSVTRDRGLFDSPLHF.

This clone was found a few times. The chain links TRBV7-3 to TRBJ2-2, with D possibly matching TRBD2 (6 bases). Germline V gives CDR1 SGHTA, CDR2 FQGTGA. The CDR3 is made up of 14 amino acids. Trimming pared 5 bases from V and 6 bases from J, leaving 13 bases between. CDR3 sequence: CASSPGGPAGELFF. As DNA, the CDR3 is TGTGCCAGCAGCCCCGGGGGTCCCGCCGGGGAGCTGTTTTTT.

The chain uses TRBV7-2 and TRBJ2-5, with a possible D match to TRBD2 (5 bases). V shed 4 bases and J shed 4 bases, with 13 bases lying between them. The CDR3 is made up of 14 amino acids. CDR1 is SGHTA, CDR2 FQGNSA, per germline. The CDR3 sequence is CASSSRRDGETQYF. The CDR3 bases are TGTGCCAGCAGCTCCCGACGGGATGGAGAGACCCAGTACTTC.

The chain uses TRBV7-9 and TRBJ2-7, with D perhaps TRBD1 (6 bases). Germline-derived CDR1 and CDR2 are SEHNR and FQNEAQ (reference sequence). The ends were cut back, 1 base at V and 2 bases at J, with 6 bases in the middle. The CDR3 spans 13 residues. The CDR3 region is CASSLGTAYEQYF. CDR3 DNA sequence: TGTGCCAGCAGCTTAGGGACAGCCTACGAGCAGTACTTC.

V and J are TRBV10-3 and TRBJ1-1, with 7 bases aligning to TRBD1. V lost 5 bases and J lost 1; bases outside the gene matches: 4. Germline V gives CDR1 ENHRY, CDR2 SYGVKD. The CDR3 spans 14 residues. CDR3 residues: CAISPGTANTEAFF. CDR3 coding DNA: TGTGCCATCAGTCCCGGGACAGCGAACACTGAAGCTTTCTTT.

In DNA, the CDR3 is TGTGCCAGCAGTTACCGGGGGGCGCGGGACACCGGGGAGCTGTTTTTT. This sequence encodes CASSYRGARDTGELFF. The V and J genes are TRBV6-5 and TRBJ2-2, with D possibly TRBD2 on 7 matching bases. V lost 2 bases, J lost 3 bases, and 13 bases lay in between. The CDR3 length is 16 residues. Looked up from germline, CDR1 is MNHEY and CDR2 is SVGAGI.

Here the CDR3 DNA reads TGTGCCAGCTCACCCCGACAGGGTACGGCTGAAGCTTTCTTT. It encodes CASSPRQGTAEAFF. The chain joins TRBV18 to TRBJ1-1, with TRBD1 matching 7 bases. CDR1 and CDR2 (germline): KGHSH, LQKENI. The CDR3 covers 14 residues. J was trimmed by 6 bases and V by 3 bases; bases with no gene match: 7.

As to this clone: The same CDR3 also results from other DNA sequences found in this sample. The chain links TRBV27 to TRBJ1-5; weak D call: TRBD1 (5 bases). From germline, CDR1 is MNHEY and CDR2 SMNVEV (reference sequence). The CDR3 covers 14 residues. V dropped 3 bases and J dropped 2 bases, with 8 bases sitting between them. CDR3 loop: CASSFSRGNQPQHF. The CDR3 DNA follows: TGTGCCAGCAGTTTTAGCAGGGGCAATCAGCCCCAGCATTTT.